This T cell receptor beta chain was identified in a study of blood T cell repertoires in COVID-19. In the source study's methods: Estimation of nucleated cell counts was performed using reference gene primer amplification. TCRdb's table, derived via immunoSEQ multiplex PCR, lists solely in-frame clones and lacks some. V and J calls and clone size are as listed in that table; D and trimming were resolved from the DNA. The sample has about 84,000 clones; about four fifths are singletons. In germline, CDR1 is SNHLY, CDR2 FYNNEI. This CDR3 is built from 14 residues. With V trimmed by 8 bases and J by 7 bases, 5 bases remained unmatched.

The rearrangement joins TRBV2 to TRBJ2-2; 12 nucleotides match TRBD1. Sequencing input: peripheral blood. This receptor was obtained from a man older than 75 with active or convalescent COVID-19. The CDR3 protein is CASGDRGHSGELFF. In DNA form, the CDR3 reads TGTGCCAGCGGGGACAGGGGGCATAGCGGGGAGCTGTTTTTT.